The 3 T cell receptor beta chains presented below share a single source sample, sequenced in a study of blood T cell repertoires in COVID-19. Data came from immunoSEQ multiplex PCR; TCRdb stores just in-frame clones and leaves some out. The sample has about 190,000 clones, 80% to 85% seen once; the top ten hold around 6.5%. The sequenced material came from peripheral blood. These receptors all stem from a woman aged 35 to 49 with acute or convalescent COVID-19.

This chain uses TRBV6-5 with TRBJ2-7; 7 bases are a match to TRBD1. The CDR3 loop spans 15 amino acids. The V gene end was trimmed by 6 bases and the J gene end by 3 bases; junction bases not matched to a gene: 11. CDR1 MNHEY and CDR2 SVGAGI come from the germline V gene. The CDR3 here is CASRLTTGWIYEQYF. DNA of the CDR3: TGTGCCAGCAGGCTAACGACAGGGTGGATCTACGAGCAGTACTTC.

Here the CDR3 reads CASSLWTGPYNEQFF. The CDR3 nucleotides read TGTGCCAGCAGCTTATGGACAGGGCCCTACAATGAGCAGTTCTTC. The J gene is TRBJ2-1, the V gene TRBV13; 8 positions match TRBD1. With 2 bases clipped from V and 2 bases from J, the junction kept 2 bases outside the gene matches. CDR3 length: 15 amino acids. In germline, CDR1 is PRHDT, CDR2 FYEKMQ (reference sequence).

The J gene is TRBJ2-7, the V gene TRBV29-1; unclear D gene. Germline V gene lookup returns CDR1 SQVTM and CDR2 ANQGSEA. Trimming removed 4 bases from V and 5 bases from J, with 9 bases in between. The CDR3 is 11 residues long. The CDR3 DNA reads as TGCAGCGTTGCTCGAGCCGACGAGCAGTACTTC. Its translation is CSVARADEQYF.